The sequence of this TCR beta chain was determined in a study of T cell changes during pregnancy in multiple sclerosis. CDR3 length equals 14 residues. V lost 5 bases, J lost 4 bases, and 6 bases stayed unmatched. Germline V gene lookup returns CDR1 SEHNR and CDR2 FQNEAQ (reference sequence). The protocol was immunoSEQ multiplex PCR, while the TCRdb copy is restricted to in-frame clones and leaves out a portion. This sample has approximately 89,000 clones, with roughly 94% found just once. V and J are TRBV7-9 and TRBJ2-7; TRBD2 matches at 9 bases. This sample comprised peripheral blood, obtained in the third trimester of pregnancy. The clonotype comes from a female donor with multiple sclerosis, enrolled in a pregnancy study. The CDR3 here is CASSPRLAVYEQYF. CDR3 bases: TGTGCCAGCAGCCCCCGACTAGCGGTTTACGAGCAGTACTTC.